The rows below give T cell receptor beta chains drawn from one sample of a study of cytomegalovirus exposure and HLA in healthy donors. The assay was immunoSEQ multiplex PCR, and TCRdb's table has in-frame clones only and misses some. The table includes just under 95,000 clones, 60% to 80% detected once. Material: PBMCs. These TCRs come from a man aged 50 to 60 in good health and CMV-seropositive. Both conserved end residues are part of each CDR3. The D gene is left open where the match is weak. Only part of the rows carry a size: once, few, many, or a class if the clone is expanded.

J gene: TRBJ1-1
D gene: .
clone size: .
V gene: TRBV30
CDR3 protein: CASTGSGNTEAFF
CDR3 DNA: TGTGCCTCCACAGGGTCTGGGAACACTGAAGCTTTCTTT

J gene: TRBJ1-1
D gene: .
clone size: .
V gene: TRBV14
CDR3 protein: CASSRDMGTEAFF
CDR3 DNA: TGTGCCAGCAGCCGGGACATGGGCACTGAAGCTTTCTTT

J gene: TRBJ2-1
D gene: .
clone size: .
V gene: TRBV28
CDR3 protein: CASSFRLLRAENEQFF
CDR3 DNA: TGTGCCAGCAGTTTTCGGTTATTGCGGGCGGAGAATGAGCAGTTCTTC

J gene: TRBJ2-2
D gene: .
clone size: few
V gene: TRBV6-6
CDR3 protein: CASMAGTYTGELFF
CDR3 DNA: TGTGCCAGCATGGCTGGGACTTACACCGGGGAGCTGTTTTTT

J gene: TRBJ1-2
D gene: TRBD1
clone size: few
V gene: TRBV5-1
CDR3 protein: CASSRDSNYGYTF
CDR3 DNA: TGCGCCAGCAGTAGGGACAGTAACTATGGCTACACCTTC

J gene: TRBJ2-3
D gene: .
clone size: .
V gene: TRBV6-5
CDR3 protein: CASAGRDTQYF
CDR3 DNA: TGTGCCAGCGCGGGGAGGGATACGCAGTATTTT

J gene: TRBJ2-1
D gene: TRBD1
clone size: few
V gene: TRBV11-3
CDR3 protein: CASSLEGDRGDNEQFF
CDR3 DNA: TGTGCCAGCAGCTTAGAGGGGGACAGGGGAGATAATGAGCAGTTCTTC

J gene: TRBJ2-5
D gene: TRBD1
clone size: few
V gene: TRBV6-1
CDR3 protein: CASSVDRGETQYF
CDR3 DNA: TGTGCCAGCAGTGTTGACAGGGGAGAGACCCAGTACTTC

J gene: TRBJ1-5
D gene: .
clone size: once
V gene: TRBV6-5
CDR3 protein: CASSLIASNQPQHF
CDR3 DNA: TGTGCCAGCAGTCTAATAGCTTCCAATCAGCCCCAGCATTTT

J gene: TRBJ2-1
D gene: TRBD2
clone size: .
V gene: TRBV5-8
CDR3 protein: CASGWGLAGGDEQFF
CDR3 DNA: TGTGCCAGTGGCTGGGGACTAGCGGGGGGCGATGAGCAGTTCTTC

J gene: TRBJ1-5
D gene: .
clone size: .
V gene: TRBV30
CDR3 protein: CAWSPSFSPQNF
CDR3 DNA: TGTGCCTGGAGTCCCTCATTTTCGCCCCAGAATTTT

J gene: TRBJ2-6
D gene: .
clone size: .
V gene: TRBV30
CDR3 protein: CAWTGGPGANVLTF
CDR3 DNA: TGTGCCTGGACAGGGGGGCCTGGGGCCAACGTCCTGACTTTC

J gene: TRBJ2-5
D gene: .
clone size: once
V gene: TRBV7-2
CDR3 protein: CASSLGSGGGPETQYF
CDR3 DNA: TGTGCCAGCAGCTTAGGGTCTGGGGGGGGCCCGGAGACCCAGTACTTC

J gene: TRBJ1-2
D gene: .
clone size: .
V gene: TRBV9
CDR3 protein: CASSSGTNNYGYTF
CDR3 DNA: TGTGCCAGCAGCTCCGGGACAAATAACTATGGCTACACCTTC

J gene: TRBJ1-6
D gene: TRBD1
clone size: .
V gene: TRBV10-3
CDR3 protein: CAIRTGQGAPNSPLHF
CDR3 DNA: TGTGCCATCAGGACTGGACAGGGGGCCCCTAATTCACCCCTCCACTTT

J gene: TRBJ1-2
D gene: .
clone size: .
V gene: TRBV6-5
CDR3 protein: CASSYSSRGSGYGYPF
CDR3 DNA: TGTGCCAGCAGTTACTCGAGTAGGGGCTCGGGCTATGGCTACCCCTTC

J gene: TRBJ2-1
D gene: TRBD2
clone size: .
V gene: TRBV9
CDR3 protein: CASSALAGLEDEQFF
CDR3 DNA: TGTGCCAGCAGCGCGCTAGCGGGGCTTGAGGATGAGCAGTTCTTC

J gene: TRBJ1-2
D gene: .
clone size: .
V gene: TRBV12-5
CDR3 protein: CASGSYDQGKGGYAF
CDR3 DNA: TGTGCTAGTGGTTCTTATGACCAGGGGAAGGGTGGCTACGCCTTC

J gene: TRBJ2-7
D gene: .
clone size: .
V gene: TRBV5-5
CDR3 protein: CASSKGGVAYEQYF
CDR3 DNA: TGTGCCAGCAGCAAAGGAGGGGTGGCCTACGAGCAGTACTTC

J gene: TRBJ2-1
D gene: .
clone size: .
V gene: TRBV19
CDR3 protein: CASRDWAGDGYNEQFF
CDR3 DNA: TGTGCCAGTAGGGATTGGGCAGGGGACGGTTACAATGAGCAGTTCTTC